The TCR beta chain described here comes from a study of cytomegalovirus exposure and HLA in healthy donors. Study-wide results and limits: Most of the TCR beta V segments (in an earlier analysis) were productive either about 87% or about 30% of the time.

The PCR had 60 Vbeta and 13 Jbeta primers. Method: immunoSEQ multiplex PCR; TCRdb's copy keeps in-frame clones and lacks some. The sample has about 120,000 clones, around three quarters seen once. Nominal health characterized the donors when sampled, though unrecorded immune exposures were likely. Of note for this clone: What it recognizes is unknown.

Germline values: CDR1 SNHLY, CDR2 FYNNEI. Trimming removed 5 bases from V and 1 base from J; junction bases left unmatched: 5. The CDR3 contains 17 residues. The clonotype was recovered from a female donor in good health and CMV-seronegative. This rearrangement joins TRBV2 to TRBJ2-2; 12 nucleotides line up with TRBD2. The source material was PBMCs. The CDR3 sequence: CASSFRLAGVNTGELFF. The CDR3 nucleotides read TGTGCCAGCAGTTTTAGACTAGCGGGAGTGAACACCGGGGAGCTGTTTTTT.